Listed below are T cell receptor beta chains from one sample, sequenced in a study of neurological immune-mediated disorders. Using its own MiXCR run on the 5' RACE reads, TCRdb lists one record per CDR3 protein. The sample consists of approximately 70,000 distinct CDR3 sequences, 9.5% to 13% of them appearing once. The sequenced sample consisted of PBMCs. Every receptor here comes from a man aged 30 to 45 in good health. Each CDR3 is given with its conserved first and last residue. D genes are given only for firm matches. The size field is filled for only some rows; it gives once, few, many or a size class.

V: TRBV12-3/TRBV12-4; size: many; J: TRBJ2-4; length: 11; D: -; DNA: TGTGCCAGCACTTTACAAGGGATTCAGTACTTC; CDR3: CASTLQGIQYF
V: TRBV20-1; size: many; J: TRBJ2-5; length: 14; D: -; DNA: TGCAGTGCTAGGGGATATACAGGGATGGAGACCCAGTACTTC; CDR3: CSARGYTGMETQYF
V: TRBV9; size: many; J: TRBJ1-6; length: 17; D: -; DNA: TGTGCCAGCAGCGTAGGCAACCAGGGTGTCCATAATTCACCCCTCCACTTT; CDR3: CASSVGNQGVHNSPLHF
V: TRBV7-7; size: many; J: TRBJ2-5; length: 14; D: -; DNA: TGTGCCAGCAGCTTGTCTGGAGGGGGGGGGACCCAGTACTTC; CDR3: CASSLSGGGGTQYF
V: TRBV20-1; size: many; J: TRBJ2-7; length: 18; D: TRBD2; DNA: TGCAGTGCTAGAGATCGTGGGCTAGCGGGAGGTCGATCCTACGAGCAGTACTTC; CDR3: CSARDRGLAGGRSYEQYF
V: TRBV20-1; size: -; J: TRBJ2-3; length: 16; D: TRBD2; DNA: TGCAGTGCTAGGGCCGGACTAGCGGGAGGCACAGATACGCAGTATTTT; CDR3: CSARAGLAGGTDTQYF
V: TRBV20-1; size: many; J: TRBJ2-3; length: 15; D: TRBD1; DNA: TGCAGTGCTAGAGGGACAGGGGGTAGCACAGATACGCAGTATTTT; CDR3: CSARGTGGSTDTQYF
V: TRBV19; size: many; J: TRBJ1-5; length: 14; D: TRBD1; DNA: TGTGCCATTGGGGACAGGGGGAGCAATCAGCCCCAGCATTTT; CDR3: CAIGDRGSNQPQHF
V: TRBV5-1; size: many; J: TRBJ2-7; length: 14; D: -; DNA: TGCGCCAGCAGCTTGGACAGTGGGAGAAACGAGCAGTACTTC; CDR3: CASSLDSGRNEQYF
V: TRBV5-5; size: many; J: TRBJ1-4; length: 15; D: TRBD1; DNA: TGTGCCAGCAGCTTACAGGGGGCACTCCTTGAAAAACTGTTTTTT; CDR3: CASSLQGALLEKLFF
V: TRBV4-1; size: many; J: TRBJ2-1; length: 15; D: TRBD2; DNA: TGCGCCAGCAGCCAGACTAGCGTCTCCTACAATGAGCAGTTCTTC; CDR3: CASSQTSVSYNEQFF
V: TRBV10-3; size: many; J: TRBJ2-7; length: 17; D: TRBD2; DNA: TGTGCCATCAGTACTGCCCCGACTAGCGGCCGCTCCTACGAGCAGTACTTC; CDR3: CAISTAPTSGRSYEQYF
V: TRBV7-7; size: many; J: TRBJ2-3; length: 15; D: TRBD2; DNA: TGTGCCAGCAGCCCAGCGGGATCTAGCACAGATACGCAGTATTTT; CDR3: CASSPAGSSTDTQYF
V: TRBV20-1; size: few; J: TRBJ2-1; length: 13; D: -; DNA: TGCAGTGCTGTCGACCCTATATACAATGAGCAGTTCTTC; CDR3: CSAVDPIYNEQFF
V: TRBV7-9; size: many; J: TRBJ1-1; length: 14; D: -; DNA: TGTGCCAGCAGCCCCGCAACAAGTCACACTGAAGCTTTCTTT; CDR3: CASSPATSHTEAFF
V: TRBV9; size: many; J: TRBJ2-1; length: 16; D: TRBD2; DNA: TGTGCCAGCAGCGTAGATCTAGCGGGACCGGGGAATGAGCAGTTCTTC; CDR3: CASSVDLAGPGNEQFF
V: TRBV29-1; size: many; J: TRBJ2-7; length: 13; D: -; DNA: TGCAGCGTTGGAGAGGAGAGCACTAGGGAGCAGTACTTC; CDR3: CSVGEESTREQYF
V: TRBV9; size: many; J: TRBJ2-2; length: 18; D: -; DNA: TGTGCCAGCAGCGTCTTCGGGGCCCAATTTTTGAACACCGGGGAGCTGTTTTTT; CDR3: CASSVFGAQFLNTGELFF
V: TRBV29-1; size: -; J: TRBJ1-1; length: 15; D: -; DNA: TGCAGCGTTCAAAACGCGGGGCAGCCCCCAGGTGAAGCTTTCTTT; CDR3: CSVQNAGQPPGEAFF
V: TRBV24-1; size: -; J: TRBJ2-1; length: 17; D: -; DNA: TGTGCCACCAGTGATTACCAGGCGGGTCTTTCCTACAATGAGCAGTTCTTC; CDR3: CATSDYQAGLSYNEQFF
V: TRBV5-1; size: -; J: TRBJ1-1; length: 23; D: -; DNA: -; CDR3: CASTNQTSMYLCASSSPGTGAFF
V: TRBV27; size: -; J: TRBJ2-1; length: 16; D: TRBD2; DNA: TGTGCCAGCAGCCCATTGGGACTAGCGGCCTACAATGAGCAGTTCTTC; CDR3: CASSPLGLAAYNEQFF
V: TRBV9; size: many; J: TRBJ2-1; length: 16; D: TRBD1; DNA: TGTGCCAGCAGCGTAGGGGGACAGGGGGCGGGCAATGAGCAGTTCTTC; CDR3: CASSVGGQGAGNEQFF
V: TRBV6-6; size: many; J: TRBJ2-3; length: 13; D: -; DNA: TGTGCCAGCCAGGGGAGGGCGGTGGATACGCAGTATTTT; CDR3: CASQGRAVDTQYF
V: TRBV7-8; size: many; J: TRBJ2-3; length: 12; D: TRBD1; DNA: TGTGCCAGCAGCCCACAGGGGAATACGCAGTATTTT; CDR3: CASSPQGNTQYF
V: TRBV7-8; size: many; J: TRBJ2-5; length: 14; D: TRBD1; DNA: TGTGTCAGCAGCCTCCTACAGGGGGCAGAGACCCAGTACTTC; CDR3: CVSSLLQGAETQYF
V: TRBV20-1; size: -; J: TRBJ2-2; length: 16; D: -; DNA: TGCAGTGCTAGAGATCGGGGCAGGGGAATGACCAGGGAGCTGTTTTTT; CDR3: CSARDRGRGMTRELFF
V: TRBV5-1; size: many; J: TRBJ2-1; length: 13; D: -; DNA: TGCGCCAGCAGCAAGGGACCGGTGAATGAGCAGTTCTTC; CDR3: CASSKGPVNEQFF
V: TRBV28; size: many; J: TRBJ1-2; length: 15; D: -; DNA: TGTGCCAGCAGACCCCCGGGGGGGGCCCGCTATGGCTACACCTTC; CDR3: CASRPPGGARYGYTF
V: TRBV2; size: many; J: TRBJ2-3; length: 16; D: TRBD2; DNA: TGTGCCAGCAGTGAAAAGTGGGCGGGAGGCACAGATACGCAGTATTTT; CDR3: CASSEKWAGGTDTQYF
V: TRBV7-9; size: many; J: TRBJ1-1; length: 15; D: -; DNA: TGTGCCAGCAGCTCCCTTCTTTTGGAAGACACTGAAGCTTTCTTT; CDR3: CASSSLLLEDTEAFF
V: TRBV7-6; size: few; J: TRBJ2-2; length: 13; D: -; DNA: TGTGCCAGCAGCCTCCAAGAGACCGGGGAGCTGTTTTTT; CDR3: CASSLQETGELFF
V: TRBV7-9; size: many; J: TRBJ2-7; length: 15; D: TRBD1; DNA: TGTGCCAGCAGCGCTAGTGGGACAGTGTCTTACGAGCAGTACTTC; CDR3: CASSASGTVSYEQYF
V: TRBV9; size: few; J: TRBJ2-1; length: 16; D: -; DNA: TGTGCCAGCAGCGTAGAAATGGAGGGATTTGGCAATGAGCAGTTCTTC; CDR3: CASSVEMEGFGNEQFF
V: TRBV30; size: many; J: TRBJ2-2; length: 17; D: TRBD2; DNA: TGTGCCTGGAGTGTAATAGCGGGGGGAATCAACACCGGGGAGCTGTTTTTT; CDR3: CAWSVIAGGINTGELFF
V: TRBV19; size: few; J: TRBJ2-3; length: 12; D: -; DNA: TGTGCCAGTAGTATCTGGGCAGATACGCAGTATTTT; CDR3: CASSIWADTQYF
V: TRBV15; size: many; J: TRBJ2-3; length: 16; D: -; DNA: TGTGCCACCAGCACTCCGAGGGCCCGAAGCACAGATACGCAGTATTTT; CDR3: CATSTPRARSTDTQYF
V: TRBV5-1; size: many; J: TRBJ1-2; length: 13; D: -; DNA: TGCGCCAGCAGCTTGGCGGGGGAGTACGGCTACACCTTC; CDR3: CASSLAGEYGYTF
V: TRBV3-1; size: few; J: TRBJ2-7; length: 15; D: -; DNA: TGTGCCAGCAGCGCACGGGAAGTTATCCTCTACGAGCAGTACTTC; CDR3: CASSAREVILYEQYF
V: TRBV10-3; size: many; J: TRBJ2-1; length: 13; D: -; DNA: TGTGCCATCAGTGAAGGGACAACGAATGAGCAGTTCTTC; CDR3: CAISEGTTNEQFF
V: TRBV20-1; size: many; J: TRBJ2-1; length: 14; D: TRBD1; DNA: TGCAGTGCCGAGGACAGGGGTTTATACAATGAGCAGTTCTTC; CDR3: CSAEDRGLYNEQFF
V: TRBV29-1; size: many; J: TRBJ2-7; length: 13; D: -; DNA: TGCAGCGTTGAGGGGGGTAACACCTACGAGCAGTACTTC; CDR3: CSVEGGNTYEQYF
V: TRBV7-6; size: many; J: TRBJ2-7; length: 14; D: -; DNA: TGTGCCAGCAGCCCTGTCGGTGGGGTCTACGAGCAGTACTTC; CDR3: CASSPVGGVYEQYF
V: TRBV28; size: many; J: TRBJ2-5; length: 15; D: -; DNA: TGTGCCAGCATTGCCGGGCGGGCAGTGAGGGGGACCCAGTACTTC; CDR3: CASIAGRAVRGTQYF
V: TRBV11-2; size: -; J: TRBJ2-1; length: 13; D: -; DNA: TGTGCCAGCAGCTCTTGGGAGGACGGTGAGCAGTTCTTC; CDR3: CASSSWEDGEQFF
V: TRBV5-1; size: -; J: TRBJ2-1; length: 15; D: TRBD2; DNA: TGCGCCAGCAGCTTGGCTAGCGGGCACTACAATGAGCAGTTCTTC; CDR3: CASSLASGHYNEQFF